This is a list of T cell receptor beta chains from one sample in a study of response to subunit inactivated influenza vaccine. TCRdb processed the RT-PCR reads anew with MiXCR; each CDR3 protein has one entry. This table has about 310,000 distinct CDR3 sequences, 22% appearing once. Sequenced here: PBMCs from blood, sampled less than 22 months after vaccination. These receptors were obtained from a man aged 50-75 years who received an inactivated influenza vaccine. The CDR3 runs from the conserved cysteine through the conserved F or W. A D gene is named only where the DNA matches it firmly. Clone size is stated in some rows and not others, as once, few, many or a class when expanded.

TRBD2 - TRBJ2-1 TRBV20-1 TGCAGTGCTAGAGACCCAACGGCTAGCGGGAGGTCGGTGCAGTTCTTC CSARDPTASGRSVQFF
- - TRBJ2-7 TRBV28 TGTGCCACCTACGGGACACTGTACGAACAGCAGTACTTC CATYGTLYEQQYF
- - TRBJ1-1 TRBV5-6 TGTGCCAGCAGCTTAACAGGGCAGGGAACTGAAGCTTTCTTT CASSLTGQGTEAFF
- - TRBJ2-7 TRBV6-2/TRBV6-3 TGTGCCAGCAGTTACTCGGCGGGGGCTGCTTACGAGCAGTACTTC CASSYSAGAAYEQYF
- - TRBJ1-5 TRBV15 TGTGCCACCAGCAGAGCTCATCAGCCCCAGCATTTT CATSRAHQPQHF
TRBD1 - TRBJ1-2 TRBV5-4 TGTGCCAGCAGCGGAACGGGACAGGGAATTAACTATGGCTACACCTTC CASSGTGQGINYGYTF
- - TRBJ2-2 TRBV20-1 TGCAGTGCTAGAGATGAGTGGGGGGAGAACACCGGGGAGCTGTTTTTT CSARDEWGENTGELFF
- few TRBJ1-2 TRBV4-1 TGCGCCAGCAGCCAAGACGGGACCGTCCTTGGCTACACCTTC CASSQDGTVLGYTF
- many TRBJ1-1 TRBV9 TGTGCCAGCAGCGTAGAGGGGGGGTGGACTGAAGCTTTCTTT CASSVEGGWTEAFF
- few TRBJ1-2 TRBV5-1 TGCGCCAGCAGCTTGGCACCCGGGACTTACTATGGCTACACCTTC CASSLAPGTYYGYTF
- few TRBJ2-2 TRBV7-2 TGTGCCAGCAGCTTAGAATACTCGAACACCGGGGAGCTGTTTTTT CASSLEYSNTGELFF
- few TRBJ1-1 TRBV9 TGTGCCAGCAGCGTAGCTACGAAGGGTATCAACACTGAAGCTTTCTTT CASSVATKGINTEAFF
- - TRBJ1-5 TRBV10-3 TGTGCCATCAGAGATTCCGGGAATCAGCCCCAGCAATTT CAIRDSGNQPQQF
- many TRBJ1-4 TRBV11-3 TGTGCCAGCAGCTTGGGGGGTCGGGCCAAAATAGATGCAACTAATGAAAAACTGTTTTTT CASSLGGRAKIDATNEKLFF
- - TRBJ1-2 TRBV25-1 TGTGCCAGCAGTGAATCAAAGTTCTCTAACTATGGCTACACCTTC CASSESKFSNYGYTF
- many TRBJ1-2 TRBV7-9 TGTGCCAGCAGCCAAACCCCGGGGCTCCTTAACTATGGCTACACCTTC CASSQTPGLLNYGYTF
- - TRBJ2-1 TRBV12-3/TRBV12-4 TGTGCCAGCAGTCCCCGGGGACCCATCGCGGTCTTC CASSPRGPIAVF
TRBD1 few TRBJ1-1 TRBV20-1 TGCAGTGCTAGAGATCGGGACAGGGGTTACACTGAAGCTTTCTTT CSARDRDRGYTEAFF
TRBD1 - TRBJ2-2 TRBV10-3 TGTGCCATCAGGGACAGGGTGGTCGGGGAGCTGTTTTTT CAIRDRVVGELFF
- few TRBJ1-5 TRBV10-2 TGCGCCAGCAGTGAATGGGGGGCCTGGGGCAATCAGCCCCAGCATTTT CASSEWGAWGNQPQHF